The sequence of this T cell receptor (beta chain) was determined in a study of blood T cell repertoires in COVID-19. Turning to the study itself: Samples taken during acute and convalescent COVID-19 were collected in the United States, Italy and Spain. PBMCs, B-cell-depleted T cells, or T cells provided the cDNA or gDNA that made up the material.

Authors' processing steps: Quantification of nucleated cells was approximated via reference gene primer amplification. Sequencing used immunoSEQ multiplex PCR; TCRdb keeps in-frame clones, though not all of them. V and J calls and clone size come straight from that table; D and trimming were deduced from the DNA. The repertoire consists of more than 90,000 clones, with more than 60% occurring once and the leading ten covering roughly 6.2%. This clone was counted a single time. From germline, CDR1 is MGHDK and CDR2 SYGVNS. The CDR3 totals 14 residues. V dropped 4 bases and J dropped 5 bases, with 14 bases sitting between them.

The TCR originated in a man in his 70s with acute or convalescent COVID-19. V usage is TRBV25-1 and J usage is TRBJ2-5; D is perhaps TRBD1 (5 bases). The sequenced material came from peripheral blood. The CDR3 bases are TGTGCCAGCAGTGTTTTAGGGGCCAGCGAGACCCAGTACTTC. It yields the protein CASSVLGASETQYF.